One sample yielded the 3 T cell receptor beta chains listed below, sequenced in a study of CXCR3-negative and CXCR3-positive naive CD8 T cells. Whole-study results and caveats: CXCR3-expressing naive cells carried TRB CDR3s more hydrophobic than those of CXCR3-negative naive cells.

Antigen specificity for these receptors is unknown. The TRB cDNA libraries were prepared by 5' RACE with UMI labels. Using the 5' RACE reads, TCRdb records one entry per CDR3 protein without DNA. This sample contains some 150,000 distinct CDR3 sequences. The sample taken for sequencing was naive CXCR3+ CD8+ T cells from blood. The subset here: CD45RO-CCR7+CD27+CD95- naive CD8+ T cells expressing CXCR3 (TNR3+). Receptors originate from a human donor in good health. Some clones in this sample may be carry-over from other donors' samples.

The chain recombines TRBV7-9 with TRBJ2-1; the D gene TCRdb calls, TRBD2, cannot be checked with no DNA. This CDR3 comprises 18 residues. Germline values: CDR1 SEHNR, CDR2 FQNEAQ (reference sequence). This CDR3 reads CASSHATSGSPFRNEQFF.

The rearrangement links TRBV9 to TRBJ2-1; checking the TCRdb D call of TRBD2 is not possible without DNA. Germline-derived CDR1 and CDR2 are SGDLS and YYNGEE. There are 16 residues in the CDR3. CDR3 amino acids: CASSVGLAGAYNEQFF.

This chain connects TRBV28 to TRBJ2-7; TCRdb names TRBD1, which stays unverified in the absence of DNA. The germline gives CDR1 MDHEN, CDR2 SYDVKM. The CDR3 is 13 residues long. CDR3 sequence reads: CASTWGQSYEQYF. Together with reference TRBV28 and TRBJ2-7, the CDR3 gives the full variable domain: DVKVTQSSRYLVKRTGEKVFLECVQDMDHENMFWYRQDPGLGLRLIYFSYDVKMKEKGDIPEGYSVSREKKERFSLILESASTNQTSMYLCASTWGQSYEQYFGPGTRLTVT.